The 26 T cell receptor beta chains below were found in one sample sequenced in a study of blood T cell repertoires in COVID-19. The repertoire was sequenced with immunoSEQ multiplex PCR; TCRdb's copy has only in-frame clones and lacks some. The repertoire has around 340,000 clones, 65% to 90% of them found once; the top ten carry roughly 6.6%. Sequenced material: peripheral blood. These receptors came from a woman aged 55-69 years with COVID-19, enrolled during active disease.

This CDR3 is CASTRLTGNTGELFF. For the CDR3, the DNA is TGTGCCAGCACCCGCTTGACAGGGAACACCGGGGAGCTGTTTTTT. The chain joins TRBV27 to TRBJ2-2; possibly TRBD1 for D (6 bases). The CDR3 sequence is 15 residues long. CDR1 and CDR2 from the germline V gene are MNHEY and SMNVEV (reference sequence). V was clipped by 7 bases and J by 1 base, with 13 bases between them.

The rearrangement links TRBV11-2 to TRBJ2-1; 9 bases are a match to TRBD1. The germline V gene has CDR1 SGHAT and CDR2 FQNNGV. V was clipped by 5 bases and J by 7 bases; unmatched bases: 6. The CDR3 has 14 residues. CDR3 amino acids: CASSRWTGENEQFF. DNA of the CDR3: TGTGCCAGCAGCCGCTGGACAGGGGAGAATGAGCAGTTCTTC.

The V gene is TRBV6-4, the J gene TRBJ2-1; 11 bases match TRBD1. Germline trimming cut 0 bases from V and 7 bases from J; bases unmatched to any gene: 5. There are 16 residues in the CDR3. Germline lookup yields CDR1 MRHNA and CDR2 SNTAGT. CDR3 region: CASSDSWDRGWNEQFF. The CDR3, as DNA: TGTGCCAGCAGTGACTCGTGGGACAGGGGGTGGAATGAGCAGTTCTTC.

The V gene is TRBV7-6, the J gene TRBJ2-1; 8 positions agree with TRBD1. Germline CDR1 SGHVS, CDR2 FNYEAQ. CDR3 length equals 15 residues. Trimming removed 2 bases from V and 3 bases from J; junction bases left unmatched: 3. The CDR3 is CASSLLGQGYNEQFF. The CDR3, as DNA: TGTGCCAGCAGCTTACTCGGACAGGGCTACAATGAGCAGTTCTTC.

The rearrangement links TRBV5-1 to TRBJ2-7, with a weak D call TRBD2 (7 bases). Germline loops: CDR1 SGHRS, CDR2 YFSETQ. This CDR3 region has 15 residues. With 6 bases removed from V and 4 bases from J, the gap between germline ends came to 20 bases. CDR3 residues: CASTRAGAVGYEQYF. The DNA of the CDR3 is TGCGCCAGCACAAGGGCGGGGGCGGTCGGGTACGAGCAGTACTTC.

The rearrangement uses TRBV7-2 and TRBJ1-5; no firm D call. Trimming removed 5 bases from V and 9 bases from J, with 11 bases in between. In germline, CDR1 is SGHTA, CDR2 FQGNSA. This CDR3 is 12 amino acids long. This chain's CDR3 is CASSPSTAPQHF. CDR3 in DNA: TGTGCCAGCAGCCCAAGCACAGCGCCCCAGCATTTT.

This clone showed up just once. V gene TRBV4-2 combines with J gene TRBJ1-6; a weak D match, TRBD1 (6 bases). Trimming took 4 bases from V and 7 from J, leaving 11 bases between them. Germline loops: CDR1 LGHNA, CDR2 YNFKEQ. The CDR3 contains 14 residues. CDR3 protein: CASSRAGENSPLHF. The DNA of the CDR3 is TGTGCCAGCAGCCGAGCAGGGGAGAATTCACCCCTCCACTTT.

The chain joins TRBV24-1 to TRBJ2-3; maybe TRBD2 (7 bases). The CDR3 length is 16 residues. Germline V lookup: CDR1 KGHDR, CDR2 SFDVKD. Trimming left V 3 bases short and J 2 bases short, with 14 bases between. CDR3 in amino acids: CATSDPSAGATDTQYF. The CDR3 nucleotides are TGTGCCACCAGTGATCCGTCGGCGGGGGCCACAGATACGCAGTATTTT.

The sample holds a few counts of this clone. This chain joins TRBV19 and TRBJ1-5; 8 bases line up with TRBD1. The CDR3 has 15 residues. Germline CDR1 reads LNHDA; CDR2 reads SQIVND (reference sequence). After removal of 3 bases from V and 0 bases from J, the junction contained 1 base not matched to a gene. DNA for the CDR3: TGTGCCAGTAGTATTGGGACAGGTAGCAATCAGCCCCAGCATTTT. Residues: CASSIGTGSNQPQHF.

CDR3 region: CASSPWTGTEAFF. The CDR3 coding sequence is TGTGCCAGCAGCCCCTGGACAGGGACTGAAGCTTTCTTT. The gene calls are TRBV3-1 (or the pseudogene TRBV3-2) and TRBJ1-1; 8 bases are a match to TRBD1. This CDR3 contains 13 residues. J lost 5 bases, V lost 4 bases, and 3 bases had no gene match. CDR1 and CDR2 from the germline V gene are LGHDT and YNNKEL (reference sequence).

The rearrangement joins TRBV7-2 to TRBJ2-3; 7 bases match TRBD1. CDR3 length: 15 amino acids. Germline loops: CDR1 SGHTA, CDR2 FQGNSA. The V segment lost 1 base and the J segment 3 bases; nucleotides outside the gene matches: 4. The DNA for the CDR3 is TGTGCCAGCAGCTTAGAGGGGGCGCGGACAGATACGCAGTATTTT. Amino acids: CASSLEGARTDTQYF.

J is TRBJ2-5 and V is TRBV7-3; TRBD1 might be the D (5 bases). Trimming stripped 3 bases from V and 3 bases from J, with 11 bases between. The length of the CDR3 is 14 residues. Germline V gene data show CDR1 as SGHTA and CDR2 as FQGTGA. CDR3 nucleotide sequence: TGTGCCAGCAGCTTCCAGGGTTCCGAAGAGACCCAGTACTTC. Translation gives CASSFQGSEETQYF.

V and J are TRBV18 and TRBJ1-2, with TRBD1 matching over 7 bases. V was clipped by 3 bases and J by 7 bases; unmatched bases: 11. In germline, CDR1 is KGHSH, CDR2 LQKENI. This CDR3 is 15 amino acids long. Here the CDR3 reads CASSPSGGGESGYTF. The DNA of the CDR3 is TGTGCCAGCTCACCCTCAGGGGGAGGTGAAAGTGGCTACACCTTC.

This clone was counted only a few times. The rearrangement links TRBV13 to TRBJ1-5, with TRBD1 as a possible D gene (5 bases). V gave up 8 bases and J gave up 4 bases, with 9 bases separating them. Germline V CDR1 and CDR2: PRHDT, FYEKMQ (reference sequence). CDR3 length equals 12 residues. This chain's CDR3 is CASSPGNQPQHF. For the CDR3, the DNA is TGTGCCAGCTCCCCAGGGAATCAGCCCCAGCATTTT.

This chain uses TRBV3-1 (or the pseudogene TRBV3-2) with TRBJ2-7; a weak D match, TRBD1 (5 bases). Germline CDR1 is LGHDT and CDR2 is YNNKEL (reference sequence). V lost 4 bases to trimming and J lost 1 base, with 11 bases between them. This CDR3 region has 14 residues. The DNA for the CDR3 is TGTGCCAGCAGCCGGGGCCCAACTTCCTACGAGCAGTACTTC. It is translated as CASSRGPTSYEQYF.

The CDR3 region has the DNA TGTGCCAGCAGTCTCGACAGGGGGCAGGTCGAGCAGTACTTC. Translating it yields CASSLDRGQVEQYF. The chain employs TRBV6-5 and TRBJ2-7; TRBD1 agrees at 10 bases. J lost 6 bases, V lost 5 bases, and 7 bases had no gene match. Germline V lookup: CDR1 MNHEY, CDR2 SVGAGI. The CDR3 is made up of 14 amino acids.

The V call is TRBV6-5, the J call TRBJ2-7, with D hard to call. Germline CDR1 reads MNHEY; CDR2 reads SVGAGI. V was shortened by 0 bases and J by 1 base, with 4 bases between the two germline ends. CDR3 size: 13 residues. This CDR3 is CASSYSASYEQYF. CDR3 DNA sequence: TGTGCCAGCAGTTACTCGGCATCCTACGAGCAGTACTTC.

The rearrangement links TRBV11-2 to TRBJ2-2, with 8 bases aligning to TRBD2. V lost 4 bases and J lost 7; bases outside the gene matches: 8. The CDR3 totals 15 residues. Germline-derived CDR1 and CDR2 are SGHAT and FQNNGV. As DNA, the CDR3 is TGTGCCAGCAGCTCTCTAGCGGGCGCTCTCGGGGAGCTGTTTTTT. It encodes CASSSLAGALGELFF.

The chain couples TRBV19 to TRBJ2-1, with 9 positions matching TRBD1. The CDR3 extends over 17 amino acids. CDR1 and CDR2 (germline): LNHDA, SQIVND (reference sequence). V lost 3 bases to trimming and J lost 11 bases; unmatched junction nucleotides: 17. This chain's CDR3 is CASSIQQGAPAGGKQFF. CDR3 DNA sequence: TGTGCCAGTAGTATTCAACAGGGGGCCCCTGCCGGGGGAAAGCAGTTCTTC.

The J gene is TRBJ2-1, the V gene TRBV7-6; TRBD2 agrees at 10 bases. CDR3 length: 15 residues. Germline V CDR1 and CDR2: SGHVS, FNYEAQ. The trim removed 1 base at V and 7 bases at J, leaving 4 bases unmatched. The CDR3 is CASSLEAGGPNEQFF. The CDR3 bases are TGTGCCAGCAGCTTAGAAGCGGGGGGGCCGAATGAGCAGTTCTTC. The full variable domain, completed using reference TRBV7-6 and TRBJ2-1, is GAGVSQSPRYKVTKRGQDVALRCDPISGHVSLYWYRQALGQGPEFLTYFNYEAQQDKSGLPNDRFSAERPEGSISTLTIQRTEQRDSAMYRCASSLEAGGPNEQFFGPGTRLTVL.

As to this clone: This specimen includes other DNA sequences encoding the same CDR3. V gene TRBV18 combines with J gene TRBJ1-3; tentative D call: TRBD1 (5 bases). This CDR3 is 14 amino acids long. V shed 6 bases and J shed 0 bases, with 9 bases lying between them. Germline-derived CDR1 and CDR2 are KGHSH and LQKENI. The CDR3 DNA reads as TGTGCCAGCTCCCCCGACAGCTCTGGAAACACCATATATTTT. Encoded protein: CASSPDSSGNTIYF.

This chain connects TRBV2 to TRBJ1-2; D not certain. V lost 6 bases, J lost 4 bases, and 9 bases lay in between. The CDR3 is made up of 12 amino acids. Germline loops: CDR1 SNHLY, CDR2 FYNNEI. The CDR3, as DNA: TGTGCCAGCAGCCCGGGAACCTATGGCTACACCTTC. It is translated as CASSPGTYGYTF.

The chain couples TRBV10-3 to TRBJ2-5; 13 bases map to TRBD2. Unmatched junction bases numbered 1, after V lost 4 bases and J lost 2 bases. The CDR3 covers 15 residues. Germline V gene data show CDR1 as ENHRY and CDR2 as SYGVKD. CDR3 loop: CAISGLAGGQETQYF. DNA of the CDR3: TGTGCCATCAGTGGACTAGCGGGGGGACAAGAGACCCAGTACTTC.

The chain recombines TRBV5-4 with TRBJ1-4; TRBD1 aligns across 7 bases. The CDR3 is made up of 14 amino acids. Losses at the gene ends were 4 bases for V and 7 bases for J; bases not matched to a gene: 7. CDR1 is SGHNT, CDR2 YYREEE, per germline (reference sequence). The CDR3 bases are TGTGCCAGCAGCCCTAGACAGGGTGCTGAAAAACTGTTTTTT. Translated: CASSPRQGAEKLFF. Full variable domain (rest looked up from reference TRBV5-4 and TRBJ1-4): ETGVTQSPTHLIKTRGQQVTLRCSSQSGHNTVSWYQQALGQGPQFIFQYYREEENGRGNFPPRFSGLQFPNYSSELNVNALELDDSALYLCASSPRQGAEKLFFGSGTQLSVL.

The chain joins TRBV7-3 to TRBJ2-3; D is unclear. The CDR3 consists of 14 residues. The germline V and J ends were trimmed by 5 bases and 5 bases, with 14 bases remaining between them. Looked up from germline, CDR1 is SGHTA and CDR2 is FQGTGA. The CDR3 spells CASSPANRQDTQYF. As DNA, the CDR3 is TGTGCCAGCAGCCCCGCGAATAGACAAGATACGCAGTATTTT.

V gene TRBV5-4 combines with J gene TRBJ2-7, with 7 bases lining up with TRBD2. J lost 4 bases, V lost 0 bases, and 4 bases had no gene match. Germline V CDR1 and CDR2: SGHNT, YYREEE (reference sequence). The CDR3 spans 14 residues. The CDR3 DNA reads TGTGCCAGCAGCTTGGAGACTAGCTATTACGAGCAGTACTTC. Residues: CASSLETSYYEQYF.